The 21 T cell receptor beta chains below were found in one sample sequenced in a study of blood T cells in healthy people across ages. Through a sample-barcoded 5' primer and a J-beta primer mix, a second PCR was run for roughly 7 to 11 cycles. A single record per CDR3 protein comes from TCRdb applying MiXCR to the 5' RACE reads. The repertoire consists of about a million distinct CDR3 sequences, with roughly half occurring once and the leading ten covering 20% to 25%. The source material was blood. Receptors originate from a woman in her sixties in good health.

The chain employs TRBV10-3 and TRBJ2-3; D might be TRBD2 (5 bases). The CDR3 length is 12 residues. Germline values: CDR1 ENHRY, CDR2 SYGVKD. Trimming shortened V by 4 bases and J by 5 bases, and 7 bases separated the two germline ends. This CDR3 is CAISAAVDTQYF. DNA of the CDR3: TGTGCCATCAGTGCAGCGGTAGATACGCAGTATTTT.

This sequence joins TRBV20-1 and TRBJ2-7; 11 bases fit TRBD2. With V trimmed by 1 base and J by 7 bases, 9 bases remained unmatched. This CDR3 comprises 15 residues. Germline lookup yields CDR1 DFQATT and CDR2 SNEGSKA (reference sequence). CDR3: CSARAASGRWNEQYF. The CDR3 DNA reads TGCAGTGCTAGAGCAGCTAGCGGGAGGTGGAATGAGCAGTACTTC.

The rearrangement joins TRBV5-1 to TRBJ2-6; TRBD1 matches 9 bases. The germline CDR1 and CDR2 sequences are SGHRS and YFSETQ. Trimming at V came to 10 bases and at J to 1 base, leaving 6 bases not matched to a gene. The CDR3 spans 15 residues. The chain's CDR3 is CASQGALSGANVLTF. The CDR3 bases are TGCGCCTCACAGGGGGCGCTTTCTGGGGCCAACGTCCTGACTTTC.

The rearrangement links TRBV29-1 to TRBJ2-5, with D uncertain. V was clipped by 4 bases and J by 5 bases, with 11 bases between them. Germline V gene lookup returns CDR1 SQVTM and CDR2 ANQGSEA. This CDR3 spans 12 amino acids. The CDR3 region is CSVVGLGETQYF. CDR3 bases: TGCAGCGTTGTCGGGTTAGGGGAGACCCAGTACTTC. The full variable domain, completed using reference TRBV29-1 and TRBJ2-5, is SAVISQKPSRDICQRGTSLTIQCQVDSQVTMMFWYRQQPGQSLTLIATANQGSEATYESGFVIDKFPISRPNLTFSTLTVSNMSPEDSSIYLCSVVGLGETQYFGPGTRLLVL.

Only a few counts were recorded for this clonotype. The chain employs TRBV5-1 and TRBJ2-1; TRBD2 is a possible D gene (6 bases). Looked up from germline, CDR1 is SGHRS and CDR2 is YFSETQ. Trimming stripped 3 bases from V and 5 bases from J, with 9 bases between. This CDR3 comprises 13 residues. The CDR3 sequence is CASSYSSDNEQFF. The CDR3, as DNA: TGCGCCAGCAGCTATTCTAGCGACAATGAGCAGTTCTTC.

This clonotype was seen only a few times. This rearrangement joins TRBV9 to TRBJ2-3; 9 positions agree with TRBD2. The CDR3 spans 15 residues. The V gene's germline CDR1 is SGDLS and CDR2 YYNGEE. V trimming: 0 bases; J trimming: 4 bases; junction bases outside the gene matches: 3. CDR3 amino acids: CASSVETSGSDTQYF. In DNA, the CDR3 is TGTGCCAGCAGCGTAGAGACTAGCGGTTCAGATACGCAGTATTTT. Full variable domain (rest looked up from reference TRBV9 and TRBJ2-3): DSGVTQTPKHLITATGQRVTLRCSPRSGDLSVYWYQQSLDQGLQFLIQYYNGEERAKGNILERFSAQQFPDLHSELNLSSLELGDSALYFCASSVETSGSDTQYFGPGTRLTVL.

For the CDR3, the DNA is TGTGCCAGCAACCTAGCGGGAGAGACCCAGTACTTC. Translating gives CASNLAGETQYF. The V call is TRBV3-1, the J call TRBJ2-7; 8 bases line up with TRBD2. The assigned J gene may be wrong: the sequence end matches TRBJ2-5 better. This CDR3 spans 12 amino acids. Per germline, CDR1 LGHDT and CDR2 YNNKEL (reference sequence).

The CDR3 DNA follows: TGTGCCAGCAGTAGGGACAGGGGGCCATCCGAAAACATTCAGTACTTC. As protein: CASSRDRGPSENIQYF. This chain links TRBV12-3 or TRBV12-4 with TRBJ2-4, with TRBD1 matching over 12 bases. CDR3 length: 16 amino acids. After removal of 5 bases from V and 5 bases from J, the junction contained 7 bases not matched to a gene.

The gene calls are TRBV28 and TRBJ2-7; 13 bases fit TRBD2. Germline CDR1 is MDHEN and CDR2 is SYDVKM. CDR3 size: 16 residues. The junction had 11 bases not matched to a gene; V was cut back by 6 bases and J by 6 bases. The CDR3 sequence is CASSQRWTSGRTEQYF. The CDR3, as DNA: TGTGCCAGCAGCCAAAGGTGGACTAGCGGGAGAACCGAGCAGTACTTC. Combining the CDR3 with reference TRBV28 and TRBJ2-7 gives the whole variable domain DVKVTQSSRYLVKRTGEKVFLECVQDMDHENMFWYRQDPGLGLRLIYFSYDVKMKEKGDIPEGYSVSREKKERFSLILESASTNQTSMYLCASSQRWTSGRTEQYFGPGTRLTVT.

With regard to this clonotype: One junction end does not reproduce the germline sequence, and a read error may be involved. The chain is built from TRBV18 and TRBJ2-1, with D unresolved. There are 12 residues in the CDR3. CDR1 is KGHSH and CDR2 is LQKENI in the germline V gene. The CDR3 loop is CASPPSTNEQFF. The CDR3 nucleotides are TGTGCCAGCCCACCATCGACTAATGAGCAGTTCTTC.

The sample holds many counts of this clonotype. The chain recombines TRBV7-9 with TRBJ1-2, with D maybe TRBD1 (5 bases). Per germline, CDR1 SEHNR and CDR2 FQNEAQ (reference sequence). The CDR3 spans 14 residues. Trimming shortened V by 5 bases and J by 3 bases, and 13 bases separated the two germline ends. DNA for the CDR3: TGTGCCAGCAGCCCCACGGGGCCATACTATGGCTACACCTTC. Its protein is CASSPTGPYYGYTF.

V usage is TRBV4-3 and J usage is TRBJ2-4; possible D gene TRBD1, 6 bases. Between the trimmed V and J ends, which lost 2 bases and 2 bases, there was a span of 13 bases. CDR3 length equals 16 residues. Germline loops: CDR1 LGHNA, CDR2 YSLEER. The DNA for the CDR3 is TGCGCCAGCAGCCAAACCGGGACACCAACCAAAAACATTCAGTACTTC. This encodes CASSQTGTPTKNIQYF.

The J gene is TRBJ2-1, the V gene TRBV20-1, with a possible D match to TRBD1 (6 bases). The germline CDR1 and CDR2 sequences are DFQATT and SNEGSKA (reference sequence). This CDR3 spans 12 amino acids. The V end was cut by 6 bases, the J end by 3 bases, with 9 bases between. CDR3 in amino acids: CSANRVYNEQFF. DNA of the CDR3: TGCAGTGCCAACAGGGTCTACAATGAGCAGTTCTTC.

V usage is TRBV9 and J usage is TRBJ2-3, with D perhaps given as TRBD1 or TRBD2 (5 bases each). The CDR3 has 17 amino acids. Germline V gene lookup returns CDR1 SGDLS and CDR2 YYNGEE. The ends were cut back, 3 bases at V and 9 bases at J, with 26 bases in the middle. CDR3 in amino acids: CASSALRLEDGGWTQYF. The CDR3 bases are TGTGCCAGCAGCGCCCTCCGTCTTGAAGATGGGGGTTGGACGCAGTATTTT.

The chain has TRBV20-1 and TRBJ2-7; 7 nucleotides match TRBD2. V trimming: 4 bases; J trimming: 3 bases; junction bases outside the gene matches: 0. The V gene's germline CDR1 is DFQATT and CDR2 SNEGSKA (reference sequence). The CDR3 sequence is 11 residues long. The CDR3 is CSAKRDYEQYF. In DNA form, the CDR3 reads TGCAGTGCTAAGCGGGACTACGAGCAGTACTTC.

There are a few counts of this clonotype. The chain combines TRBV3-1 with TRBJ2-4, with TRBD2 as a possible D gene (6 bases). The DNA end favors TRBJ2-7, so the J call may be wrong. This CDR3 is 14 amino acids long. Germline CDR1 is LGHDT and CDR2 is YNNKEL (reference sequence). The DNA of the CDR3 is TGTGCCAGCAGCTTCGGGGAGGCTGGCTTCGAGCAGTACTTC. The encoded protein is CASSFGEAGFEQYF.

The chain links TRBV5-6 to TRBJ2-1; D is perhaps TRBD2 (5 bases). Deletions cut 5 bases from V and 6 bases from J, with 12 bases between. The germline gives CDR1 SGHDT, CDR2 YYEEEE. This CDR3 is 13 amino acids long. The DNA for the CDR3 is TGTGCCAGCAGTGAGGGCTGGGTCAATGAGCAGTTCTTC. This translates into CASSEGWVNEQFF. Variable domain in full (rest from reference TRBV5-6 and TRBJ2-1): DAGVTQSPTHLIKTRGQQVTLRCSPKSGHDTVSWYQQALGQGPQFIFQYYEEEERQRGNFPDRFSGHQFPNYSSELNVNALLLGDSALYLCASSEGWVNEQFFGPGTRLTVL.

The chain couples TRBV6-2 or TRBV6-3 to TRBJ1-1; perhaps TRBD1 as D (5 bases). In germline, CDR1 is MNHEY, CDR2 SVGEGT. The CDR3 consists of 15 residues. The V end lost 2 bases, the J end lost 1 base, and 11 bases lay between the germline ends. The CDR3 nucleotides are TGTGCCAGCAGTTACACCGGGGCCTGGAACACTGAAGCTTTCTTT. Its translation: CASSYTGAWNTEAFF.

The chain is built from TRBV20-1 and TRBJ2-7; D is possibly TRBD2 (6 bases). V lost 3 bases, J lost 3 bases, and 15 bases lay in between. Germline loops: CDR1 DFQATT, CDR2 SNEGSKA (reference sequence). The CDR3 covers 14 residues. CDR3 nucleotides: TGCAGTGCTAGGGATAGCGGACCATACTACGAGCAGTACTTC. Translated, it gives CSARDSGPYYEQYF.

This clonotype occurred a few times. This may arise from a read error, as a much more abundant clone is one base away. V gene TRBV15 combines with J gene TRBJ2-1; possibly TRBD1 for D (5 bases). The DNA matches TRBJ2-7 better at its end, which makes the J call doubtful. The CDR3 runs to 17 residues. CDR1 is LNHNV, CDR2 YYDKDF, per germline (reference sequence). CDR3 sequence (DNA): TGTGCCACCAGCAGTTATAACAGGAGAGTCGCCTACAATGAGCAGTACTTC. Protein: CATSSYNRRVAYNEQYF.

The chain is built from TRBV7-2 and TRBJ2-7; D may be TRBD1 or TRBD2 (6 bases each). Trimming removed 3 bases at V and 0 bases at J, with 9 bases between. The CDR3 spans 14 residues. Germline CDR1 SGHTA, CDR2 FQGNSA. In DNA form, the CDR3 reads TGTGCCAGCAGCTTCAAGGGGGGCTCCTACGAGCAGTACTTC. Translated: CASSFKGGSYEQYF.